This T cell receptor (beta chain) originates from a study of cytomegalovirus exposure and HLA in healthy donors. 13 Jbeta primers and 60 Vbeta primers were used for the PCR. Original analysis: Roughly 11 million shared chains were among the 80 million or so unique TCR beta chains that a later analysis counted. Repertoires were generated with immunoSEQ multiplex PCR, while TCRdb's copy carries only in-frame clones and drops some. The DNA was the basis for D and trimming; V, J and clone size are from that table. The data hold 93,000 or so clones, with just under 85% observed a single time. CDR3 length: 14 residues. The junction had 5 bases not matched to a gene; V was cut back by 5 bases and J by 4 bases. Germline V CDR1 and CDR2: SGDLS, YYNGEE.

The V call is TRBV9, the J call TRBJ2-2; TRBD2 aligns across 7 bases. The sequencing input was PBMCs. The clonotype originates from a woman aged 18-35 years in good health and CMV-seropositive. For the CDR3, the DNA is TGTGCCAGCAGTAAGGGCGGGAGCACCGGGGAGCTGTTTTTT. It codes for CASSKGGSTGELFF.